This T cell receptor (beta chain) was sequenced during a study of T cells in Graves' hyperthyroidism and ophthalmopathy. This clonotype was observed many times. Antigen specificity is unknown. Findings and caveats of the study: With a median lead of roughly 6.8 months before onset, the model predicted ophthalmopathy.

Between the trimmed V and J ends, which lost 2 bases and 0 bases, there was a span of 14 bases. This CDR3 is built from 15 residues. Germline assignment: CDR1 DFQATT and CDR2 SNEGSKA (reference sequence). Researchers took RNA transcripts and amplified the TCR beta CDR3 regions from them. Primed by the HTBI set, a first-round RT-PCR was run on the TCR CDR3. One entry per CDR3 protein results from TCRdb running MiXCR on the multiplex PCR reads. The sample consists of about 560,000 distinct CDR3 sequences, about a sixth of them appearing once. Patients were excluded because of uncontrolled infection, other autoimmune disease, pregnancy or lactation.

The specimen sequenced was blood. V gene TRBV20-1 combines with J gene TRBJ2-7, with D possibly being TRBD1 (6 bases). The source is a woman between 25 and 40 years old with Graves' hyperthyroidism. The chain's CDR3 is CSARNGQYSSYEQYF. The DNA of the CDR3 is TGCAGTGCTAGAAACGGACAGTATAGCTCCTACGAGCAGTACTTC.